The T cell receptor (beta chain) under discussion was sequenced for a study of blood T cell repertoires in COVID-19. The method was immunoSEQ multiplex PCR; TCRdb's version includes in-frame clones alone and lacks a portion of them. The sample has hundreds of thousands of clones, 90% seen once; the top ten hold about 2.4%. Self-reported history from a screening survey and questionnaire set each donor's cohort. V lost 5 bases and J lost 9, with 16 bases in between. The CDR3 sequence is 13 residues long. Germline CDR1 and CDR2: SGHNT and YENEEA. The TCR originated in a man in his 60s who had recovered from COVID-19. What was sequenced was PBMCs or T cells enriched from blood (not recorded which). The rearrangement uses TRBV11-3 and TRBJ1-1; D not certain. The CDR3 DNA follows: TGTGCCAGCAGCCCCCCGGCGGGAAGAAAAGCTTTCTTT. Translated: CASSPPAGRKAFF.